This T cell receptor (beta chain) is from a study of glioma-infiltrating T cells. Study conclusions and caveats: Above-expected tissue-blood divergence occurred in all gliomas, most in low-grade ones. Very few CDR3 sequences were shared between tissue and blood.

This clonotype was counted a few times. Antigen specificity is unknown. The CDR3 sequence is 13 residues long. In germline, CDR1 is MGHRA, CDR2 YSYEKL. Losses at the gene ends were 2 bases for V and 4 bases for J; bases not matched to a gene: 1. The iRepertoire nested amplicon-rescue multiplex PCR amplified TCR alpha and beta CDR3s from RNA. Tissue mRNA or PBMC total RNA, roughly 100-400 ng, went into one-step reverse transcription and amplification. Each CDR3 protein gets one entry after TCRdb re-called the multiplex PCR reads with MiXCR. The sample records approximately 120,000 distinct CDR3 sequences, 20% to 25% being singletons.

The receptor's source is a human donor with low-grade glioma or glioblastoma, undergoing nonglioma brain surgery, or in good health (not recorded which). Sequenced sample: glioma tissue, nonneoplastic brain tissue, or PBMCs (not recorded which). V gene TRBV4-1 combines with J gene TRBJ2-5; 7 nucleotides align to TRBD1. CDR3 sequence: CASSQWDRETQYF. CDR3 DNA: TGCGCCAGCAGCCAATGGGACAGAGAGACCCAGTACTTC.